The T cell receptor (beta chain) under discussion was sequenced for a study of siplizumab effects on memory and regulatory T cells. Some clones are missing from TCRdb's copy, which holds only in-frame ones; the method was immunoSEQ multiplex PCR. Of tens of thousands of clones listed, 75% to 95% are singletons. This CDR3 has 14 residues. The sample holds a few counts of this clone. Its antigen is not known. Study results and limitations: No more than a minor fraction of alloreactive clones could be traced back to unstimulated subsets. Siplizumab produced a significant reduction in alloreactive sequences that were traceable to unstimulated CD4+ memory cells. Naive T cells seemed more diverse than memory cells and seemed major alloresponse contributors. Proliferating siplizumab-cultured Tregs lacked confirmed suppressive function.

The TCR originated in a human donor in good health. This sequence joins TRBV12-2 and TRBJ2-5; TRBD2 is the table's D call and was not checked against the DNA. TRBV12-2 corresponds to a pseudogene. The specimen was CD8+ T cells sorted from blood. CDR3 sequence reads: CASRLGTRQETQYF. The DNA of the CDR3 is TGTGCAAGTCGCTTAGGGACTAGGCAAGAGACCCAGTACTTC.